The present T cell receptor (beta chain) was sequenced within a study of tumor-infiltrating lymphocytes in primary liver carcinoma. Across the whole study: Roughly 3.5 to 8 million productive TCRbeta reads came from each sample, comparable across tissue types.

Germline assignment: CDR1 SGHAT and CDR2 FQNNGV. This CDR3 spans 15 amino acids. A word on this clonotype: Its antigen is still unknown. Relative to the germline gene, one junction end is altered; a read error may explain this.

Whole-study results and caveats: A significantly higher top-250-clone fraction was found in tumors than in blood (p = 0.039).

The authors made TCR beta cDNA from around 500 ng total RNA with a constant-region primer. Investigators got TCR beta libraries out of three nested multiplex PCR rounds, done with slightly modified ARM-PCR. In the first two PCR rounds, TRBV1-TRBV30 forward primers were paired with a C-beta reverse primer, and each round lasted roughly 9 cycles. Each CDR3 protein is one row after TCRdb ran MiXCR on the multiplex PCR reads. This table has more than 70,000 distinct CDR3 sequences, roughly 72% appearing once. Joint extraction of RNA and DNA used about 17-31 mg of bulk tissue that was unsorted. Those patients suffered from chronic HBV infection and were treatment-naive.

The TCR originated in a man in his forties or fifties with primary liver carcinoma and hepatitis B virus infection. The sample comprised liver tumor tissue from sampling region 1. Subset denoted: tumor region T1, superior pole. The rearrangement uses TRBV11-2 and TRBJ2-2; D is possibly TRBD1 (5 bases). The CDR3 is CASSLVGWGTRELFF. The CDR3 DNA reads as TGTGCCAGCAGTTTAGTCGGATGGGGCACCAGGGAGCTGTTTTTT.